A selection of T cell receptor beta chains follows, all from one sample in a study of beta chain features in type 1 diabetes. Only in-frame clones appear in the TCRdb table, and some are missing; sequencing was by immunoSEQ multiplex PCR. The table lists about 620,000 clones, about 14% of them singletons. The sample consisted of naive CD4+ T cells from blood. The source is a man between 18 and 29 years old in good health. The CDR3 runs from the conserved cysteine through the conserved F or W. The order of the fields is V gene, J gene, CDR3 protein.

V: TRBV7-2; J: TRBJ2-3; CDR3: CASMPGQPTDTQYF
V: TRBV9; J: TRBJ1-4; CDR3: CASSVAGGQGGEKLFF
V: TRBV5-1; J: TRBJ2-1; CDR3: CASSFLAGVGNEQFF
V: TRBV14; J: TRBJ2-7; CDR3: CASSQGTSLYYEQYF
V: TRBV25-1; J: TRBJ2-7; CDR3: CASSEYLSPGDYYEQYF
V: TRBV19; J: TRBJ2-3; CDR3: CASSWSPSTDTQYF
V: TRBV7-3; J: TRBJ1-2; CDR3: CASSSGTGESYGYTF
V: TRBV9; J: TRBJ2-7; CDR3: CASSVGPTGELYEQYF
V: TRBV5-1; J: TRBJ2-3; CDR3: CASSLEGLTDTQYF
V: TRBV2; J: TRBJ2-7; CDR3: CASSERRVEQYF
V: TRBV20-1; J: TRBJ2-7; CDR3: CSATSGSEQYF
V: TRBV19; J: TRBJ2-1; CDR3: CASSIVGTKANEQFF
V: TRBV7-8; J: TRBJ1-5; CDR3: CASSLEVRQPQHF
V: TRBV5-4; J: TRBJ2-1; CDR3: CASSWGFSVDNEQFF
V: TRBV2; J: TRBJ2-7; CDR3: CASSPQSGLVESYEQYF
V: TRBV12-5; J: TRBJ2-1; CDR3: CASGIAGEQFF
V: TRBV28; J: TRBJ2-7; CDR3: CATGRTGARNEQYF
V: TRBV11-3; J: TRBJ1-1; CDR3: CASSPQGPGTEAFF
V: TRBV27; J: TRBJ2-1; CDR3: CASSPAASGRGYEQFF
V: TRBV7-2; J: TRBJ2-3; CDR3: CASSPSGQGGTDTQYF
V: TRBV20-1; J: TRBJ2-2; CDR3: CSASPTGELFF
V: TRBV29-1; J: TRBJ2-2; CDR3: CSVEGASTLNTGELFF
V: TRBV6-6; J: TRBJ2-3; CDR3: CASSYTSGRAADTQYF
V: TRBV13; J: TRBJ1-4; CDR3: CASSLSQYPREKLFF
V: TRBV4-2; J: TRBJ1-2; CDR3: CASSQDYRVQYGYTF
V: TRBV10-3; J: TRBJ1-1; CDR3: CAIQGQGNTEAFF
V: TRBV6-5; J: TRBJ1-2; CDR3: CASSNRESYGYTF
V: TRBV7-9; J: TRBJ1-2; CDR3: CASSPAVTKGDGYTF
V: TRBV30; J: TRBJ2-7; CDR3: CAWSLGQGYHEQYF
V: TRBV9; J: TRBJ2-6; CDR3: CASSRSAQFSGANVLTF
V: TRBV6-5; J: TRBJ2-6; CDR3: CASSRVSGANVLTF
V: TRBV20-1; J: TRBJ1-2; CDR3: CSTVRDYGYTF
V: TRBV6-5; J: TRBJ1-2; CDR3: CASSTPGTSDYGYTF
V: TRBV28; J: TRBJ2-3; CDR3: CASSPPQEDTQYF
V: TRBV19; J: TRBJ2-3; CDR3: CASSSPQGGGLGTQYF
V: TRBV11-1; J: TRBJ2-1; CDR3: CASSLTSGRVHEQFF